This T cell receptor (beta chain) was documented in a study of PD-L1 blockade in urothelial cancer (dated by TCRdb to about 2017). In the study overall: Every patient began therapy in about 2014 and was given atezolizumab 1,200 mg intravenously every 3 weeks. Blood samples were analyzed at 3 weeks after treatment start (second dose) and at 6 weeks after treatment start. About 90% of the roughly 29 patients were identified as males with urothelial cancer of bladder origin, and a prior smoking history was reported by 18 of 29 patients. An ECOG performance status of 0 or 1 was recorded for the patients, and 0 to 3 prior chemotherapy regimens had been received by the patients. Blood samples yielded a median of roughly 150,000 T cells and roughly 80,000 unique TCRs, with median clonality roughly 0.082. The study, an exploratory multi-omic analysis, examined somatic, immune and clinical correlates of response to PD-L1 blockade with atezolizumab in urothelial cancer. Durable clinical benefit was defined as a progression-free survival longer than 6 months, and TCR features were additionally tested against progression-free survival and overall survival. Durable clinical benefit was achieved by nine patients and was not achieved by 20 patients. Some 29 patients had pretreatment blood TCR-seq, some 25 had at least one posttreatment blood collection, and some 25 had tumor TCR-seq. Pretreatment tumor samples, along with matched peripheral blood serially collected before and after atezolizumab treatment, were subjected to TCR sequencing. Whole exome sequencing and RNA sequencing of pretreatment tumors were performed alongside TCR sequencing in the same patients.

From the cysteine through the phenylalanine, the CDR3 covers 13 amino acids. The read is trimmed to its CDR3 DNA, 39 bases read in frame from base 1. CDR1 and CDR2 (SEHNR, FQNEAQ) derive from the germline V gene (reference sequence). Relative to germline, V is missing 5 bases and J is missing 9 bases, with 7 bases of the junction outside any gene match. What the authors observed across the whole study: Small sample size (n ≈ 28) and many exploratory analyses mean the results are intended to be hypothesis-generating. At 3 weeks after the start of treatment, tumor-associated TCR clones in peripheral blood had expanded more in patients with durable benefit (n ≈ 24, p = 0.022). Improved progression-free and overall survival was found to be associated with pretreatment peripheral blood TCR clonality below the median.

Synthetic TCR analog templates were spiked into each PCR so that absolute template abundance could be estimated from read counts. The immunoSEQ assay was used to amplify TCRbeta CDR3 regions from genomic DNA with bias-controlled V and J gene primers. Sequencing of rearranged TCRbeta segments was done at approximately 20X coverage. Processing in the source paper ran as follows. Sequencing errors were corrected by clustering, and CDR3s were annotated against IMGT so that V, D and J genes could be assigned. Out-of-frame and stop-codon sequences were excluded, and only productive TCRbeta rearrangements were used in downstream analyses. Clonality was calculated as one minus the Shannon entropy normalized by the log of the number of unique productive sequences. Fisher's exact test with Benjamini-Hochberg correction, at a threshold of adjusted p below 0.01, was used to find clones that differed between time points or between blood and tumor. TCRdb obtained this table from immuneACCESS and retained in-frame rearrangements with V and J assigned. These tables miss some clones; where compared with another copy, unresolved V genes account for less than half of the shortfall, and the remainder is unexplained. V, J and clone size were drawn from that table, and D and trimming were deduced from the DNA. Within this sample are around 53,000 clones, with around 82% of them counted one time only. The ten most abundant clones make up under 2.5% of the sample.

As concerns this clone: Its antigen has not been determined. No base-level quality is on record; no much larger clone is a single base apart.

The meaning of the sample's time point label: peripheral blood 6 weeks after treatment start. The cohort included 29 patients with locally advanced or metastatic urothelial carcinoma who were treated at Memorial Sloan Kettering on a trial protocol. Peripheral blood mononuclear cells were collected pretreatment and during treatment, at between 1 and 8 total time points per patient. The Qiagen DNeasy Blood extraction kit was used to purify genomic DNA from total PBMCs and from tumor samples. PBMCs were collected pretreatment and during treatment, and were isolated and stored as previously described. The TCR originated in a man in his fifties or sixties with urothelial cancer. This sequence uses TRBV7-9 and TRBJ1-2, with 9 bases in between that match TRBD1. The input for sequencing was PBMCs, taken around atezolizumab (anti-PD-L1) treatment. For the CDR3, the sequence is CASSPPGQGSYTF. In nucleotides, the sequence is TGTGCCAGCAGCCCCCCCGGACAGGGGAGCTACACCTTC.